The 26 T cell receptor beta chains below come from one sample, sequenced in a study of blood T cells in healthy people across ages. Primers used in a second PCR of roughly 6 to 12 cycles were a sample-barcoded 5' primer and a J-beta primer mix. TCRdb re-called the 5' RACE reads with MiXCR, one entry per CDR3 protein. Of 1.4 million to 1.5 million distinct CDR3 sequences listed, roughly 40% were seen once; the top ten hold roughly 7.9%. The sequenced sample consisted of blood. Receptors originate from a woman aged 18-29 years in good health.

As concerns this clonotype: The junction differs from germline at one of its ends, possibly a read error. The J gene is TRBJ2-7, the V gene TRBV28; 9 bases map to TRBD2. This CDR3 spans 16 amino acids. Germline lookup yields CDR1 MDHEN and CDR2 SYDVKM. The CDR3, as DNA: TGTGCCAGCAGTCCTCTTATTAGCGGGAGCGCCTACGGGCAGTACTTC. Protein: CASSPLISGSAYGQYF.

The rearrangement uses TRBV20-1 and TRBJ2-4, with no clear D. The J call is uncertain, as TRBJ2-7 better fits the DNA end. Germline CDR1 and CDR2: DFQATT and SNEGSKA (reference sequence). The CDR3 totals 14 residues. The CDR3 is CSARVPWTDYEQYF. CDR3 coding DNA: TGCAGTGCTAGGGTCCCTTGGACGGACTACGAGCAGTACTTC.

This clonotype was seen more than once but under ten times. The chain uses TRBV3-1 and TRBJ2-3; D remains unclear. Germline V gene sequence: CDR1 LGHDT, CDR2 YNNKEL (reference sequence). CDR3 length: 15 amino acids. The V gene lost 5 bases and the J gene lost 1 base, with 13 bases spanning the gap. CDR3 bases: TGTGCCAGCAGCACTCCCCGGGCCGGCACAGATACGCAGTATTTT. Translating it yields CASSTPRAGTDTQYF.

This clonotype was seen only a few times. The rearrangement links TRBV15 to TRBJ2-7; 14 nucleotides align to TRBD2. This CDR3 is 16 amino acids long. Trimming removed 9 bases from V and 0 bases from J; junction bases left unmatched: 7. Per germline, CDR1 LNHNV and CDR2 YYDKDF (reference sequence). CDR3 DNA sequence: TGTGCCACGGGACGACTAGCGGGAGGGGTCTCCTACGAGCAGTACTTC. Its translation is CATGRLAGGVSYEQYF.

The chain carries TRBV4-1 and TRBJ2-7; tentatively, D is TRBD1 (5 bases). V was pared by 4 bases and J by 3 bases, with 16 bases between. The CDR3 covers 15 residues. The germline V gene encodes CDR1 MGHRA and CDR2 YSYEKL. Here the CDR3 reads CASSLVETEFYEQYF. The CDR3 DNA follows: TGCGCCAGCAGCCTGGTCGAGACAGAATTCTACGAGCAGTACTTC.

This clonotype turned up a few times. CDR3 bases: TGTGCCAGCAGCCAAGAGGGGGAACTAGGTATGGATGAGCAGTACTTC. This codes for CASSQEGELGMDEQYF. This chain connects TRBV4-2 to TRBJ2-7; either TRBD1 or TRBD2 may fit D (5 bases each). V lost 0 bases and J lost 7, with 19 bases in between. Germline V gene lookup returns CDR1 LGHNA and CDR2 YNFKEQ. The CDR3 is made up of 16 amino acids.

This clonotype came up a few times. The chain employs TRBV5-6 and TRBJ2-7; D ambiguous. CDR3 length equals 16 residues. Per germline, CDR1 SGHDT and CDR2 YYEEEE. V gave up 0 bases and J gave up 2 bases, with 15 bases separating them. For the CDR3, the DNA is TGTGCCAGCAGCTTGGATGGGTCGACGCAAGCCTACGAGCAGTACTTC. Its protein product is CASSLDGSTQAYEQYF.

The chain recombines TRBV14 with TRBJ2-1, with 7 bases matching TRBD1. The CDR3 spans 18 residues. Germline V CDR1 and CDR2: SGHDN, FVKESK. Unmatched junction bases numbered 11, after V lost 3 bases and J lost 0 bases. This CDR3 is CASSHHPLQGSSYNEQFF. The DNA for the CDR3 is TGTGCCAGCAGCCACCACCCCTTACAGGGGAGCTCCTACAATGAGCAGTTCTTC.

This chain links TRBV6-1 with TRBJ2-1; TRBD1 agrees at 9 bases. The junction had 8 bases not matched to a gene; V was cut back by 6 bases and J by 8 bases. The CDR3 totals 14 residues. Germline loops: CDR1 MNHNS, CDR2 SASEGT. CDR3 coding DNA: TGTGCCAGCAGCGCCGGGACAGGGAGGCATGAGCAGTTCTTC. Its protein is CASSAGTGRHEQFF.

This chain joins TRBV7-3 and TRBJ2-5; TRBD2 agrees at 9 bases. The V segment lost 5 bases and the J segment 11 bases; nucleotides outside the gene matches: 15. This CDR3 spans 15 amino acids. CDR1 SGHTA and CDR2 FQGTGA come from the germline V gene. CDR3 protein: CASSVSSGAYNEQYF. CDR3 nucleotide sequence: TGTGCCAGCAGCGTCTCTAGCGGGGCCTACAATGAGCAGTACTTC.

The gene calls are TRBV20-1 and TRBJ2-1, with D perhaps matching TRBD2 (5 bases). V was pared by 5 bases and J by 5 bases, with 16 bases between. The CDR3 length is 14 residues. Per germline, CDR1 DFQATT and CDR2 SNEGSKA (reference sequence). The CDR3 DNA is TGCAGTGCTCCCTATACTAGGTCCCACAATGAGCAGTTCTTC. This gives the protein CSAPYTRSHNEQFF.

The rearrangement links TRBV28 to TRBJ2-4, with D perhaps given as TRBD1 or TRBD2 (5 bases each). The CDR3 has 14 amino acids. With 6 bases removed from V and 0 bases from J, the gap between germline ends came to 9 bases. Looked up from germline, CDR1 is MDHEN and CDR2 is SYDVKM. The CDR3 DNA reads as TGTGCCAGCAGGACCGGGACAGCCAAAAACATTCAGTACTTC. Translated, it gives CASRTGTAKNIQYF.

This chain joins TRBV9 and TRBJ2-1; TRBD2 matches 9 bases. V lost 0 bases to trimming and J lost 8 bases; unmatched junction nucleotides: 6. CDR1 SGDLS and CDR2 YYNGEE come from the germline V gene. This CDR3 spans 15 amino acids. The CDR3, as DNA: TGTGCCAGCAGCGTAGTAGCTAGCGGGAACTATGAGCAGTTCTTC. This encodes CASSVVASGNYEQFF.

The rearrangement links TRBV6-6 to TRBJ1-1, with D possibly being TRBD1 (6 bases). Germline-derived CDR1 and CDR2 are MNHNY and SVGAGI (reference sequence). The V end was cut by 4 bases, the J end by 1 base, with 10 bases between. This CDR3 region has 14 residues. The chain's CDR3 is CASSFPGENTEAFF. DNA for the CDR3: TGTGCCAGCAGTTTTCCAGGGGAGAACACTGAAGCTTTCTTT.

This chain uses TRBV5-1 with TRBJ2-3; D is undetermined. V lost 1 base to trimming and J lost 0 bases, with 9 bases between them. Germline CDR1 reads SGHRS; CDR2 reads YFSETQ. This CDR3 spans 15 amino acids. The CDR3 nucleotides are TGCGCCAGCAGCTTGAAACTTATCAGCACAGATACGCAGTATTTT. Its translation is CASSLKLISTDTQYF.

The chain carries TRBV5-1 and TRBJ1-4, with 7 bases aligning to TRBD1. Germline CDR1 reads SGHRS; CDR2 reads YFSETQ. This CDR3 comprises 17 residues. V shed 0 bases and J 2 bases; nucleotides not matched to a gene: 7. The CDR3 region has the DNA TGCGCCAGCAGCTTGGCGGCAGGGGGAGGCACTAATGAAAAACTGTTTTTT. Protein product: CASSLAAGGGTNEKLFF.

This clonotype was picked up many times. The chain carries TRBV4-1 and TRBJ2-3; 13 positions match TRBD2. This CDR3 spans 16 amino acids. Germline lookup yields CDR1 MGHRA and CDR2 YSYEKL. With V trimmed by 4 bases and J by 3 bases, 4 bases remained unmatched. The CDR3 region is CASSPGLAGVTDTQYF. In nucleotides, the CDR3 is TGCGCCAGCAGCCCCGGACTAGCGGGAGTGACAGATACGCAGTATTTT.

The chain carries TRBV6-1 and TRBJ1-2; 8 bases match TRBD1. The CDR3 length is 15 residues. V was clipped by 4 bases and J by 5 bases; unmatched bases: 9. Germline V lookup: CDR1 MNHNS, CDR2 SASEGT. The CDR3 DNA follows: TGTGCCAGCAGTGTGGAAGGACAGGGATTTTATGGCTACACCTTC. It specifies CASSVEGQGFYGYTF.

This clonotype was observed many times. The chain carries TRBV2 and TRBJ2-7; D might be TRBD2 (6 bases). Germline V gives CDR1 SNHLY, CDR2 FYNNEI. This CDR3 contains 14 residues. Deletions cut 0 bases from V and 5 bases from J, with 11 bases between. For the CDR3, the DNA is TGTGCCAGCAGTGAAGCGGGGCTAGCGAACGAGCAGTACTTC. Amino acid sequence: CASSEAGLANEQYF.

This clonotype has only a few counts. V gene TRBV7-9 combines with J gene TRBJ2-2; TRBD1 might be the D (6 bases). In germline, CDR1 is SEHNR, CDR2 FQNEAQ (reference sequence). This CDR3 has 16 amino acids. Trimming stripped 5 bases from V and 4 bases from J, with 17 bases between. In DNA, the CDR3 is TGTGCCAGCAGCCCCCCCCGTACAGGGTCCACCGGGGAGCTGTTTTTT. Its protein product is CASSPPRTGSTGELFF.

This clonotype was observed a single time. This rearrangement joins TRBV4-1 to TRBJ2-7; 8 bases are a match to TRBD2. From germline, CDR1 is MGHRA and CDR2 YSYEKL. The CDR3 loop spans 18 amino acids. V lost 0 bases and J lost 7; bases outside the gene matches: 17. This chain's CDR3 is CASSQDRSSGRSYNEQYF. In DNA form, the CDR3 reads TGCGCCAGCAGCCAAGATCGATCTAGCGGGCGCTCCTACAATGAGCAGTACTTC.

The chain combines TRBV7-8 with TRBJ1-2; D is ambiguous. This CDR3 region has 11 residues. Trimming took off 10 bases at V and 8 bases at J, with 14 bases between the two ends. Germline values: CDR1 SGHVS, CDR2 FQNEAQ. DNA of the CDR3: TGTGCCACCGAACACCCGAGAGGCTACACCTTC. Translated, it gives CATEHPRGYTF.

The chain has TRBV2 and TRBJ1-2; perhaps TRBD1 as D (5 bases). V was trimmed by 6 bases and J by 4 bases, leaving 15 bases between them. Germline V gene data show CDR1 as SNHLY and CDR2 as FYNNEI. The CDR3 is 14 amino acids. CDR3 amino acids: CASRPQGSGYGYTF. The CDR3 DNA reads as TGTGCCAGCAGACCTCAGGGTAGTGGCTATGGCTACACCTTC.

The V call is TRBV24-1, the J call TRBJ2-1; D is ambiguous. Trimming took off 2 bases at V and 7 bases at J, with 5 bases between the two ends. Germline V gene lookup returns CDR1 KGHDR and CDR2 SFDVKD. There are 12 residues in the CDR3. The CDR3 nucleotides read TGTGCCACCAGTGATTGGGGAAATGAGCAGTTCTTC. Encoded protein: CATSDWGNEQFF.

This rearrangement joins TRBV20-1 to TRBJ1-2; TRBD1 aligns across 7 bases. The CDR3 length is 14 residues. After removal of 1 base from V and 6 bases from J, the junction contained 8 bases not matched to a gene. Germline V CDR1 and CDR2: DFQATT, SNEGSKA (reference sequence). The CDR3 sequence: CSARGQGEYNGYTF. The CDR3 DNA reads as TGCAGTGCTAGAGGTCAGGGGGAGTACAATGGCTACACCTTC.

This clonotype was counted only a few times. The gene calls are TRBV11-2 and TRBJ2-1, with D possibly matching TRBD2 (6 bases). V lost 4 bases and J 0 bases, leaving 10 bases between the germline ends. The germline gives CDR1 SGHAT, CDR2 FQNNGV. This CDR3 region has 15 residues. The CDR3 loop reads CASSSRSGSYNEQFF. CDR3 DNA: TGTGCCAGCAGCTCCCGTAGCGGCTCCTACAATGAGCAGTTCTTC.